Included here is one T cell receptor (beta chain) sequence, with context. Its antigen is still unknown. The data belong to a study of CD8+CD57+ T cells in acquired aplastic anemia. CDR3 and TCR beta VDJ profiling relied on genomic DNA as the template. TCRdb re-called the reads with MiXCR, one entry per CDR3 protein. The table shows approximately 300,000 distinct CDR3 sequences, with under 65% occurring only once. The V end was cut by 2 bases, the J end by 8 bases, with 12 bases between. CDR3 length: 13 residues. Germline V CDR1 and CDR2: SGHTA, FQGNSA. Patients included in sequencing had previously demonstrated CD8+CD57+ cell expansion by flow cytometry. Acquired aplastic anemia of severe grade affected all patients. Points from the study as a whole: Comparison of patients with controls identified around 28 shared CD8+ CDR3 sequences.

The chain is built from TRBV7-2 and TRBJ1-1, with D uncertain. The sequence derives from a human donor with aplastic anemia. The sequenced material came from sorted CD4+, CD8+, or CD8+CD57+ T cells (not recorded which) from PBMCs. CDR3 protein: CASSLFLRSEAFF. The CDR3 region has the DNA TGTGCCAGCAGCTTATTTCTAAGGAGCGAAGCTTTCTTT.